This T cell receptor beta chain was retrieved from a study of cytomegalovirus exposure and HLA in healthy donors. Turning to the study itself: In an early release, HLA-typed donors contributed some 80 million unique TCR sequences. Regarding the study as a whole: Researchers catalogued approximately 170 TCR beta chains as cytomegalovirus-associated. Immune exposure was documented only through CMV serostatus.

The study ran its PCR with 60 Vbeta and 13 Jbeta primers. Libraries were prepared by immunoSEQ multiplex PCR; TCRdb keeps only in-frame clonotypes and omits some of them. In the table there are around 190,000 clones, 86% of which are singletons. The V gene lost 6 bases and the J gene lost 5 bases, with 20 bases spanning the gap. This CDR3 comprises 14 residues. Germline V lookup: CDR1 SQVTM, CDR2 ANQGSEA. As concerns this clone: The antigen is unknown.

The J gene is TRBJ2-7, the V gene TRBV29-1; a weak D match, TRBD2 (6 bases). This clonotype was sampled from a woman aged 25-40 years in good health and CMV-seronegative. Material: PBMCs. In DNA, the CDR3 is TGCAGCGTGGGAGGAGGGACCTACGTACACGAGCAGTACTTC. Amino acid sequence: CSVGGGTYVHEQYF.